Each of the 10 T cell receptor beta chains below was sequenced from the same sample in a study of neoadjuvant anti-PD-1 for oral cavity cancer. Sample time point: after neoadjuvant nivolumab, at surgical resection. Profiled with immunoSEQ multiplex PCR; TCRdb holds only in-frame clones, not every one. This sample yields tens of thousands of clones, of which around 84% are seen a single time; 3% to 4% belongs to the top ten. Sequencing used PBMCs, obtained after nivolumab (anti-PD-1) treatment. The receptors here all came from a person aged 40 to 85 with oral cavity squamous cell carcinoma.

This clone was picked up a small number of times. The CDR3 sequence is CASSYSGLAGLDEQFF. In DNA form, the CDR3 reads TGTGCCAGCAGTTACTCTGGACTAGCGGGACTCGATGAGCAGTTCTTC. The chain joins TRBV6-5 to TRBJ2-1, with 12 positions matching TRBD2. CDR3 length: 16 amino acids. Losses at the gene ends were 0 bases for V and 8 bases for J; bases not matched to a gene: 5. The germline V gene has CDR1 MNHEY and CDR2 SVGAGI.

The rearrangement uses TRBV19 and TRBJ2-3; 10 bases align to TRBD1. V gave up 5 bases and J gave up 3 bases; unmatched junction bases: 5. The CDR3 is made up of 15 amino acids. CDR1 is LNHDA and CDR2 is SQIVND in the germline V gene (reference sequence). CDR3 nucleotides: TGTGCCAGTAGTCCCGGGACAGGGGTGACAGATACGCAGTATTTT. Protein sequence: CASSPGTGVTDTQYF.

The genes are TRBV6-5 and TRBJ2-1, with D possibly being TRBD1 or TRBD2 (5 bases each). The germline V gene has CDR1 MNHEY and CDR2 SVGAGI. V was pared by 2 bases and J by 7 bases, with 15 bases between. The CDR3 loop spans 15 amino acids. The CDR3 DNA reads as TGTGCCAGCAGTTACGGAACGGGACCTTGGAATGAGCAGTTCTTC. Translation: CASSYGTGPWNEQFF.

The chain carries TRBV5-6 and TRBJ2-7; TRBD1 is a possible D gene (6 bases). Trimming left V 6 bases short and J 0 bases short, with 13 bases between. This CDR3 is built from 14 residues. The V gene's germline CDR1 is SGHDT and CDR2 YYEEEE. The CDR3 region has the DNA TGTGCCAGCAATAGAAGGGGGAGCTCCTACGAGCAGTACTTC. Its translation is CASNRRGSSYEQYF. The full variable domain, rest sourced from reference TRBV5-6 and TRBJ2-7, is DAGVTQSPTHLIKTRGQQVTLRCSPKSGHDTVSWYQQALGQGPQFIFQYYEEEERQRGNFPDRFSGHQFPNYSSELNVNALLLGDSALYLCASNRRGSSYEQYFGPGTRLTVT.

The V gene is TRBV6-9, the J gene TRBJ1-4; D is perhaps TRBD1 (5 bases). CDR1 MNHGY and CDR2 SVAAGI come from the germline V gene. The CDR3 covers 14 residues. The V end was cut by 4 bases, the J end by 3 bases, with 9 bases between. The CDR3 nucleotides read TGTGCCAGCAGTTGGAGGGACCCTAATGAAAAACTGTTTTTT. Translation gives CASSWRDPNEKLFF.

This chain connects TRBV6-5 to TRBJ2-6; D call uncertain. The CDR3 is 16 amino acids. Germline CDR1 and CDR2: MNHEY and SVGAGI. The germline V and J ends were trimmed by 1 base and 0 bases, with 7 bases remaining between them. Written as DNA, the CDR3 is TGTGCCAGCAGTTACTTCGGAAGCTCTGGGGCCAACGTCCTGACTTTC. Protein: CASSYFGSSGANVLTF.

The chain employs TRBV2 and TRBJ1-1; a possible D gene is TRBD1 (5 bases). Germline V gene sequence: CDR1 SNHLY, CDR2 FYNNEI. V was cut by 4 bases and J by 4 bases, with 13 bases left in between. The CDR3 is made up of 14 amino acids. In DNA, the CDR3 is TGTGCCAGCAGTGCCTCGCAGGGATTCACTGAAGCTTTCTTT. Protein product: CASSASQGFTEAFF.

The CDR3 sequence: CASSEALGSRETQYF. As DNA, the CDR3 is TGTGCCAGCAGTGAAGCGCTGGGTAGCCGAGAGACCCAGTACTTC. The chain links TRBV2 to TRBJ2-5; no reliable D call. From germline, CDR1 is SNHLY and CDR2 FYNNEI. Trimming took 0 bases from V and 4 from J, leaving 12 bases between them. This CDR3 spans 15 amino acids. Full variable domain (missing parts from reference TRBV2 and TRBJ2-5): EPEVTQTPSHQVTQMGQEVILRCVPISNHLYFYWYRQILGQKVEFLVSFYNNEISEKSEIFDDQFSVERPDGSNFTLKIRSTKLEDSAMYFCASSEALGSRETQYFGPGTRLLVL.

This clone is a singleton in its sample. This sequence joins TRBV2 and TRBJ2-4; D uncertain. V was trimmed by 3 bases and J by 0 bases, leaving 3 bases between them. The germline V gene has CDR1 SNHLY and CDR2 FYNNEI. CDR3 size: 13 residues. This CDR3 reads CASSDLAKNIQYF. The CDR3, as DNA: TGTGCCAGCAGTGACCTAGCCAAAAACATTCAGTACTTC.

The genes are TRBV5-1 and TRBJ2-7; maybe TRBD2 (6 bases). This CDR3 contains 14 residues. Germline V gives CDR1 SGHRS, CDR2 YFSETQ. V dropped 3 bases and J dropped 5 bases, with 15 bases sitting between them. CDR3 nucleotides: TGCGCCAGCAGCTGGCAAGGCGGAGGGGACGAGCAGTACTTC. Its translation: CASSWQGGGDEQYF.